In its sample, the clone carrying this T cell receptor beta chain was seen once. Antigen: not known. Relative to the germline gene, one junction end is altered; a read error may explain this. The sample originates from a study of cytomegalovirus exposure and HLA in healthy donors. Study-level information: Among the 398 genotyped donors, approximately 81% were placed in the Caucasian-associated ancestry cluster.

This CDR3 comprises 16 residues. Germline-derived CDR1 and CDR2 are MNHNY and SVGAGI (reference sequence). It was with 60 Vbeta and 13 Jbeta primers that the PCR ran. As processed by the authors: Roughly 10 million shared chains were among approximately 80 million unique TCR beta chains counted in a later analysis. Repertoires were generated with immunoSEQ multiplex PCR, while TCRdb's copy carries only in-frame clones and drops some. The V and J calls and clone size come from that table; D and trimming were worked out from the DNA. The top ten clones hold approximately 0.47% of a sample with 200,000 to 300,000 clones, around 78% of them seen once. Broader study findings: The availability of immune exposure information extended only to CMV serostatus. Altogether, about 160 TCR beta chains were recorded as cytomegalovirus-associated.

The chain has TRBV6-6 and TRBJ1-1; weak D call: TRBD1 (5 bases). Sequenced input: PBMCs. The source of this sequence is a boy aged 10-17 years in good health and CMV-seronegative. CDR3 coding DNA: TGTGCCAGCGGTTACTCGAAACAGGCCCTGAACACTGAAGCTTTCTTT. Translated, it gives CASGYSKQALNTEAFF.